This entry lists 15 T cell receptor beta chains sequenced from one sample in a study of CD8+CD57+ T cells in acquired aplastic anemia. Patients sequenced had flow cytometry evidence of CD8+CD57+ cell expansion. The template used for profiling TCR beta VDJ and CDR3 was genomic DNA. TCRdb used MiXCR to reprocess the reads, holding one entry per CDR3 protein. The sample lists around 430,000 distinct CDR3 sequences; around 30% were seen once. Sequencing input: sorted CD4+, CD8+, or CD8+CD57+ T cells (not recorded which) from PBMCs. The receptors were sampled from a human donor with aplastic anemia.

V gene TRBV2 combines with J gene TRBJ2-6, with D unresolved. Germline-derived CDR1 and CDR2 are SNHLY and FYNNEI. The V end lost 5 bases, the J end lost 8 bases, and 10 bases lay between the germline ends. The CDR3 totals 13 residues. CDR3 nucleotides: TGTGCCAGCAGTCACCCGAGTACCAACGTCCTGACTTTC. Translating it yields CASSHPSTNVLTF.

This rearrangement joins TRBV2 to TRBJ1-6, with a possible D match to TRBD1 (6 bases). V was shortened by 7 bases and J by 9 bases, with 16 bases between the two germline ends. Germline CDR1 is SNHLY and CDR2 is FYNNEI. This CDR3 comprises 14 residues. The CDR3, as DNA: TGTGCCAGCATCGGGACACAGGGTGCTTCACCCCTCCACTTT. The encoded protein is CASIGTQGASPLHF.

This clonotype was detected ten times or more. The V gene is TRBV20-1, the J gene TRBJ2-7; TRBD1 is a possible D gene (5 bases). There are 13 residues in the CDR3. The germline V gene has CDR1 DFQATT and CDR2 SNEGSKA (reference sequence). The V end lost 3 bases, the J end lost 2 bases, and 11 bases lay between the germline ends. Here the CDR3 reads CSASFGQAYEQYF. As DNA, the CDR3 is TGCAGTGCTAGCTTCGGACAAGCCTACGAGCAGTACTTC.

This clonotype appeared many times. The genes are TRBV2 and TRBJ1-2; D not certain. Germline V gives CDR1 SNHLY, CDR2 FYNNEI. The germline V and J ends were trimmed by 5 bases and 5 bases, with 15 bases remaining between them. This CDR3 region has 14 residues. The CDR3 sequence is CASSPRTYLYGYTF. The CDR3 nucleotides are TGTGCCAGCAGTCCCCGGACTTACCTTTATGGCTACACCTTC.

As regards this clonotype: A read error may explain this, as a much larger clone is one base away. The gene calls are TRBV11-3 and TRBJ1-1, with D hard to call. V lost 4 bases to trimming and J lost 0 bases, with 6 bases between them. Germline V CDR1 and CDR2: SGHNT, YENEEA. CDR3 size: 13 residues. The CDR3 sequence is CASSSDLNTEAFF. The CDR3 DNA sequence: TGTGCCAGCAGCTCTGACCTGAACACTGAAGCTTTCTTT.

This chain links TRBV20-1 with TRBJ2-1; 7 bases are a match to TRBD1. The CDR3 is 13 residues long. Germline V gene sequence: CDR1 DFQATT, CDR2 SNEGSKA (reference sequence). J was trimmed by 7 bases and V by 6 bases; bases with no gene match: 9. CDR3: CSAGEGTVNEQFF. DNA for the CDR3: TGCAGTGCCGGGGAAGGGACAGTGAATGAGCAGTTCTTC.

This clonotype was recorded only once. The J gene is TRBJ2-2, the V gene TRBV9; D is possibly TRBD1 or TRBD2 (5 bases each). The CDR3 sequence is 16 residues long. The V end was cut by 4 bases, the J end by 2 bases, with 15 bases between. Germline V gene lookup returns CDR1 SGDLS and CDR2 YYNGEE. CDR3 amino acids: CASSREQVPNTGELFF. The CDR3 region has the DNA TGTGCCAGCAGCCGGGAACAGGTCCCCAACACCGGGGAGCTGTTTTTT.

The V gene is TRBV15, the J gene TRBJ2-6; TRBD1 is a possible D gene (6 bases). Germline CDR1 reads LNHNV; CDR2 reads YYDKDF (reference sequence). The V gene lost 1 base and the J gene lost 1 base, with 17 bases spanning the gap. The CDR3 spans 19 residues. As DNA, the CDR3 is TGTGCCACCAGCAGAGCTTCCCAACAGGGTGCTTCTGGGGCCAACGTCCTGACTTTC. It specifies CATSRASQQGASGANVLTF.

This clonotype was detected only a few times. V is TRBV20-1 and J is TRBJ2-2, with D perhaps TRBD2 (5 bases). Germline V gives CDR1 DFQATT, CDR2 SNEGSKA (reference sequence). The CDR3 length is 14 residues. Deletions cut 1 base from V and 2 bases from J, with 8 bases between. This chain's CDR3 is CSARVRGNTGELFF. The CDR3 DNA sequence: TGCAGTGCTAGAGTTCGGGGAAACACCGGGGAGCTGTTTTTT.

This clonotype was detected many times. The chain has TRBV29-1 and TRBJ2-1, with D unresolved. CDR3 size: 12 residues. The V gene lost 5 bases and the J gene lost 0 bases, with 5 bases spanning the gap. Germline V gene sequence: CDR1 SQVTM, CDR2 ANQGSEA. CDR3 in DNA: TGCAGCGTTAGAAGCTCCTACAATGAGCAGTTCTTC. The encoded protein is CSVRSSYNEQFF.

Note on this clonotype: One junction end disagrees with the germline gene, perhaps due to a read error. The chain carries TRBV15 and TRBJ1-2; TRBD1 matches at 7 bases. The CDR3 consists of 16 residues. Germline CDR1 is LNHNV and CDR2 is YYDKDF (reference sequence). CDR3 in DNA: TGTGCCGCCAGCAGCTTGACGCAGGGACAGAGATATGGCTACACCTTC. Its protein is CAASSLTQGQRYGYTF. The full variable domain, in which reference TRBV15 and TRBJ1-2 provide the parts outside the CDR3, is DAMVIQNPRYQVTQFGKPVTLSCSQTLNHNVMYWYQQKSSQAPKLLFHYYDKDFNNEADTPDNFQSRRPNTSFCFLDIRSPGLGDTAMYLCAASSLTQGQRYGYTFGSGTRLTVV.

V gene TRBV6-5 combines with J gene TRBJ1-5; maybe TRBD1 (6 bases). V was pared by 4 bases and J by 4 bases, with 14 bases between. This CDR3 comprises 15 residues. CDR1 is MNHEY and CDR2 is SVGAGI in the germline V gene. CDR3 residues: CASSLGQGTNQPQHF. The CDR3 region has the DNA TGTGCCAGCAGTTTGGGGCAGGGGACGAATCAGCCCCAGCATTTT.

This clonotype was counted between two and nine times. The rearrangement joins TRBV12-3 or TRBV12-4 to TRBJ1-6, with D tentatively TRBD1 (6 bases). Trimming shortened V by 5 bases and J by 7 bases, and 15 bases separated the two germline ends. The CDR3 runs to 15 residues. DNA for the CDR3: TGTGCCAGCAGTCGCACACAGGGAAAAAATTCACCCCTCCACTTT. Its protein is CASSRTQGKNSPLHF.

This clonotype was counted a few times. The genes are TRBV15 and TRBJ1-2, with 7 bases identical to TRBD1. The CDR3 loop spans 14 amino acids. The V and J ends lost 3 bases and 3 bases, in that order; junction bases with no gene match: 4. In germline, CDR1 is LNHNV, CDR2 YYDKDF (reference sequence). The CDR3 loop reads CATSSETGYYGYTF. The CDR3 DNA reads as TGTGCCACCAGCAGTGAGACAGGGTACTATGGCTACACCTTC.

The chain joins TRBV10-3 to TRBJ2-7; 7 bases map to TRBD1. The CDR3 extends over 13 amino acids. CDR1 is ENHRY and CDR2 is SYGVKD in the germline V gene. V shed 10 bases, J shed 6 bases, and the junction held 12 bases outside the gene matches. CDR3 loop: CASRPSTGAEQYF. The CDR3 DNA follows: TGTGCCAGCAGACCTAGCACAGGGGCCGAGCAGTACTTC.